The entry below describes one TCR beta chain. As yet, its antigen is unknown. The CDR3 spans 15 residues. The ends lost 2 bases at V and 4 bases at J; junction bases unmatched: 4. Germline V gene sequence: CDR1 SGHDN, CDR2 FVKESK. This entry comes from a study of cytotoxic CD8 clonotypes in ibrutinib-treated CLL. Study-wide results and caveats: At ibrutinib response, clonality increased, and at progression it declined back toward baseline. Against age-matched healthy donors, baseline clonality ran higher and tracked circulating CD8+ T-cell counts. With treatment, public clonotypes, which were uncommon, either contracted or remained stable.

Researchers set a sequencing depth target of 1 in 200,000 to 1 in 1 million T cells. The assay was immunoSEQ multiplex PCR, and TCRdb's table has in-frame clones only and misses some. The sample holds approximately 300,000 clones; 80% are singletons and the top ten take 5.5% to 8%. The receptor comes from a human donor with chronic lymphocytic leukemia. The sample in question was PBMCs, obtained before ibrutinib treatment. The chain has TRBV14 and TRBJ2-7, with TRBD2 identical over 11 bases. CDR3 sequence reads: CASSQLAGGGYEQYF. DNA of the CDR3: TGTGCCAGCAGCCAACTAGCGGGAGGAGGATACGAGCAGTACTTC.